The clone carrying this T cell receptor (beta chain) was seen only a few times. The target antigen is unknown. These data belong to a study of breast tumors, draining lymph nodes, adjacent tissues. Whole-study results and caveats: Tumor repertoires ranked between lymph nodes and nontumor tissue in diversity, with V and J gene preferences. Data only fit, rather than demonstrated, lymph node origin of most tumor T cells.

Per the germline V gene, CDR1 is DFQATT and CDR2 is SNEGSKA (reference sequence). V was clipped by 5 bases and J by 7 bases, with 14 bases between them. CDR3 length: 13 amino acids. TCRdb independently ran MiXCR on the multiplex PCR reads; one entry per CDR3 protein. The sample consists of about 63,000 distinct CDR3 sequences, 45% to 60% of them appearing once. The chain has TRBV20-1 and TRBJ1-4, with D tentatively TRBD1 (6 bases). The TCR was taken from a female donor with breast cancer. Some clones in this sample may be carry-over from other donors' samples. The specimen sequenced was breast tumor tissue. The CDR3 DNA sequence: TGCAGTGCTTCAAGACAGGACGGTGAAAAACTGTTTTTT. This translates into CSASRQDGEKLFF.